A single sample gave rise to the 23 T cell receptor beta chains below, sequenced in a study of blood T cell repertoires in COVID-19. Some clones are missing from TCRdb's copy, which holds only in-frame ones; the method was immunoSEQ multiplex PCR. The sample contains about 23,000 clones, roughly 80% of which appear only once. What was sequenced was peripheral blood. These receptors were collected from a man between 65 and 79 years old with acute or convalescent COVID-19.

This chain uses TRBV28 with TRBJ1-5; 7 nucleotides match TRBD1. Trimming took 2 bases from V and 0 from J; bases not matched to a gene: 10. Germline V CDR1 and CDR2: MDHEN, SYDVKM. The CDR3 is 18 amino acids. This CDR3 reads CASSLARTGPYSNQPQHF. The CDR3 bases are TGTGCCAGCAGTTTAGCGAGGACAGGACCCTATAGCAATCAGCCCCAGCATTTT.

The chain employs TRBV2 and TRBJ1-2; 8 nucleotides align to TRBD1. In germline, CDR1 is SNHLY, CDR2 FYNNEI. The CDR3 runs to 13 residues. V lost 9 bases to trimming and J lost 4 bases; unmatched junction nucleotides: 7. The DNA for the CDR3 is TGTGCCAGTACTGGGACAGGTACCTATGGCTACACCTTC. Encoded protein: CASTGTGTYGYTF. Full variable domain (outside the CDR3, taken from reference TRBV2 and TRBJ1-2): EPEVTQTPSHQVTQMGQEVILRCVPISNHLYFYWYRQILGQKVEFLVSFYNNEISEKSEIFDDQFSVERPDGSNFTLKIRSTKLEDSAMYFCASTGTGTYGYTFGSGTRLTVV.

This chain joins TRBV30 and TRBJ1-1; D not resolved. Trimming removed 4 bases from V and 2 bases from J, with 8 bases in between. The CDR3 extends over 12 amino acids. Germline CDR1 reads GTSNPN; CDR2 reads SVGIG (reference sequence). CDR3 bases: TGTGCCTGGACCAGGATCAACACTGAAGCTTTCTTT. Amino acid sequence: CAWTRINTEAFF.

The chain joins TRBV28 to TRBJ2-7; D unresolved. Looked up from germline, CDR1 is MDHEN and CDR2 is SYDVKM. This CDR3 contains 15 residues. V was trimmed by 7 bases and J by 2 bases, leaving 18 bases between them. The CDR3 here is CASTHVAESTYEQYF. CDR3 nucleotides: TGTGCCAGCACCCATGTGGCGGAGAGTACCTACGAGCAGTACTTC. The entire variable domain, with the rest obtained from reference TRBV28 and TRBJ2-7, is as follows: DVKVTQSSRYLVKRTGEKVFLECVQDMDHENMFWYRQDPGLGLRLIYFSYDVKMKEKGDIPEGYSVSREKKERFSLILESASTNQTSMYLCASTHVAESTYEQYFGPGTRLTVT.

V gene TRBV19 combines with J gene TRBJ2-7; TRBD1 aligns across 8 bases. There are 15 residues in the CDR3. The V gene's germline CDR1 is LNHDA and CDR2 SQIVND (reference sequence). J lost 5 bases, V lost 3 bases, and 9 bases had no gene match. The CDR3 loop reads CASSMSRGRGHEQYF. The CDR3 DNA is TGTGCCAGTAGTATGTCGCGGGGCAGGGGGCACGAGCAGTACTTC.

The chain links TRBV6-5 to TRBJ1-2, with D hard to call. Trimming pared 7 bases from V and 4 bases from J, leaving 13 bases between. Per the germline V gene, CDR1 is MNHEY and CDR2 is SVGAGI. The CDR3 contains 13 residues. The CDR3 DNA follows: TGTGCCAGCATCCCGGGAGGAGGCTATGGCTACACCTTC. This sequence encodes CASIPGGGYGYTF.

The gene calls are TRBV12-3 or TRBV12-4 and TRBJ1-1; 7 positions agree with TRBD1. The CDR3 has 12 residues. V gave up 6 bases and J gave up 6 bases; unmatched junction bases: 4. The DNA of the CDR3 is TGTGCCAGCAGAGATGACAGGGCTGAAGCTTTCTTT. Encoded protein: CASRDDRAEAFF.

This chain connects TRBV23-1 to TRBJ1-5; 7 nucleotides line up with TRBD1. TRBV23-1 has ORF status, its function being uncertain. This CDR3 comprises 19 residues. V shed 0 bases, J shed 2 bases, and the junction held 13 bases outside the gene matches. CDR3 in DNA: TGCGCCAGCAGTCAATCGTCGGGAAAAGGGGGCGGGTGCAATCAGCCCCAGCATTTT. It specifies CASSQSSGKGGGCNQPQHF.

The rearrangement joins TRBV5-1 to TRBJ2-1; 8 bases align to TRBD2. Looked up from germline, CDR1 is SGHRS and CDR2 is YFSETQ. Trimming at V came to 0 bases and at J to 5 bases, leaving 4 bases not matched to a gene. This CDR3 spans 15 amino acids. CDR3 amino acids: CASSLVAGRHNEQFF. CDR3 sequence (DNA): TGCGCCAGCAGCTTGGTAGCGGGACGGCACAATGAGCAGTTCTTC.

This chain joins TRBV28 and TRBJ1-4; tentative D call: TRBD1 (5 bases). The CDR3 extends over 14 amino acids. Trimming pared 1 base from V and 8 bases from J, leaving 11 bases between. Germline CDR1 MDHEN, CDR2 SYDVKM. CDR3 coding DNA: TGTGCCAGCAGTTTATCAGGACACTTAGAAAAACTGTTTTTT. Translating it yields CASSLSGHLEKLFF.

The chain joins TRBV14 to TRBJ1-1, with D uncertain. This CDR3 is 12 amino acids long. Trimming took 5 bases from V and 5 from J, leaving 9 bases between them. CDR1 is SGHDN and CDR2 is FVKESK in the germline V gene. The DNA for the CDR3 is TGTGCCAGCAGCTACTTGAGAACTGAAGCTTTCTTT. Translated, it gives CASSYLRTEAFF.

The chain links TRBV3-1 (or the pseudogene TRBV3-2) to TRBJ2-7; TRBD2 aligns across 8 bases. V shed 4 bases and J 5 bases; nucleotides not matched to a gene: 13. CDR1 is LGHDT, CDR2 YNNKEL, per germline (reference sequence). The CDR3 has 16 amino acids. This CDR3 reads CASSRGLREVRHEQYF. For the CDR3, the DNA is TGTGCCAGCAGCCGGGGTTTGCGGGAGGTTCGCCACGAGCAGTACTTC.

By sample share, this clone is medium-sized. The chain couples TRBV5-1 to TRBJ1-3; TRBD1 is a possible D gene (5 bases). This CDR3 region has 16 residues. V was shortened by 2 bases and J by 3 bases, with 15 bases between the two germline ends. The germline V gene has CDR1 SGHRS and CDR2 YFSETQ. DNA of the CDR3: TGCGCCAGCAGCTTCGGCCCCGGGGGTTATGGAAACACCATATATTTT. Amino acids: CASSFGPGGYGNTIYF. The complete variable domain, with remaining parts taken from reference TRBV5-1 and TRBJ1-3, reads KAGVTQTPRYLIKTRGQQVTLSCSPISGHRSVSWYQQTPGQGLQFLFEYFSETQRNKGNFPGRFSGRQFSNSRSEMNVSTLELGDSALYLCASSFGPGGYGNTIYFGEGSWLTVV.

The chain joins TRBV7-2 to TRBJ1-6, with 8 bases fitting TRBD1. There are 14 residues in the CDR3. With V trimmed by 4 bases and J by 7 bases, 3 bases remained unmatched. Germline lookup yields CDR1 SGHTA and CDR2 FQGNSA. DNA of the CDR3: TGTGCCAGCAGCTCGAGGACAGGGAATTCACCCCTCCACTTT. Translated, it gives CASSSRTGNSPLHF.

The CDR3 reads CAWSPGTSGGLETQYF. CDR3 nucleotides: TGTGCCTGGAGTCCCGGGACTAGCGGGGGGTTAGAGACCCAGTACTTC. The V and J genes are TRBV30 and TRBJ2-5, with 15 bases aligning to TRBD2. The length of the CDR3 is 16 residues. Germline CDR1 and CDR2: GTSNPN and SVGIG (reference sequence). With 2 bases clipped from V and 4 bases from J, the junction kept 5 bases outside the gene matches.

This chain connects TRBV5-1 to TRBJ2-7, with 16 bases aligning to TRBD2. CDR3 length: 17 amino acids. The V gene's germline CDR1 is SGHRS and CDR2 YFSETQ. After removal of 0 bases from V and 5 bases from J, the junction contained 5 bases not matched to a gene. The CDR3 DNA reads TGCGCCAGCAGCTTGGCGGGACTAGCGGGAGGGGGGGACGAGCAGTACTTC. Translation: CASSLAGLAGGGDEQYF. Variable domain in full (rest from reference TRBV5-1 and TRBJ2-7): KAGVTQTPRYLIKTRGQQVTLSCSPISGHRSVSWYQQTPGQGLQFLFEYFSETQRNKGNFPGRFSGRQFSNSRSEMNVSTLELGDSALYLCASSLAGLAGGGDEQYFGPGTRLTVT.

The chain carries TRBV11-3 and TRBJ2-7, with D maybe TRBD1 (6 bases). The CDR3 has 14 amino acids. The V end was cut by 6 bases, the J end by 3 bases, with 15 bases between. The V gene's germline CDR1 is SGHNT and CDR2 YENEEA. CDR3 nucleotides: TGTGCCAGCAGTTTACAGGGTGGGTACTACGAGCAGTACTTC. It is translated as CASSLQGGYYEQYF.

Only a few counts were recorded for this clone. The chain combines TRBV7-8 with TRBJ2-1, with unresolved D. CDR1 SGHVS and CDR2 FQNEAQ come from the germline V gene. Deletions cut 4 bases from V and 15 bases from J, with 22 bases between. The CDR3 consists of 14 residues. CDR3 nucleotides: TGTGCCAGCAGCTCCTACCAAGGAGTAGATCTACCGTTCTTC. Translated, it gives CASSSYQGVDLPFF.

This chain links TRBV11-3 with TRBJ2-4, with 7 bases lining up with TRBD2. V shed 3 bases, J shed 7 bases, and the junction held 9 bases outside the gene matches. The CDR3 covers 15 residues. Germline V gene sequence: CDR1 SGHNT, CDR2 YENEEA. CDR3 in amino acids: CASSLRGGRANIQYF. DNA of the CDR3: TGTGCCAGCAGCTTGCGGGGAGGGAGGGCCAACATTCAGTACTTC.

The chain uses TRBV5-1 and TRBJ1-6; 7 bases are shared with TRBD1. This CDR3 contains 20 residues. Germline CDR1 reads SGHRS; CDR2 reads YFSETQ. J was trimmed by 0 bases and V by 7 bases; bases with no gene match: 19. The DNA for the CDR3 is TGCGCCAGCCGGTCCGGAGGACAGGAAGGGGGGAGCTCCTATAATTCACCCCTCCACTTT. This sequence encodes CASRSGGQEGGSSYNSPLHF. Full variable domain (outside the CDR3, taken from reference TRBV5-1 and TRBJ1-6): KAGVTQTPRYLIKTRGQQVTLSCSPISGHRSVSWYQQTPGQGLQFLFEYFSETQRNKGNFPGRFSGRQFSNSRSEMNVSTLELGDSALYLCASRSGGQEGGSSYNSPLHFGNGTRLTVT.

The chain is built from TRBV2 and TRBJ2-7; maybe TRBD2 (5 bases). V was trimmed by 3 bases and J by 2 bases, leaving 14 bases between them. This CDR3 contains 15 residues. Per the germline V gene, CDR1 is SNHLY and CDR2 is FYNNEI. CDR3 sequence: CASSERGSGPYEQYF. The DNA of the CDR3 is TGTGCCAGCAGTGAGCGCGGGTCCGGGCCCTACGAGCAGTACTTC.

The V gene is TRBV24-1, the J gene TRBJ2-3; D possibly corresponds to TRBD2 (6 bases). Trimming took off 9 bases at V and 4 bases at J, with 13 bases between the two ends. This CDR3 region has 13 residues. Germline assignment: CDR1 KGHDR and CDR2 SFDVKD. CDR3 amino acids: CATQGGDADTQYF. The CDR3 coding sequence is TGTGCCACCCAAGGAGGGGACGCAGATACGCAGTATTTT.

The chain recombines TRBV5-1 with TRBJ1-1; 9 positions match TRBD1. The CDR3 length is 15 residues. Germline CDR1 reads SGHRS; CDR2 reads YFSETQ. The V segment lost 4 bases and the J segment 5 bases; nucleotides outside the gene matches: 9. CDR3 amino acids: CASSPSLGQGTEAFF. CDR3 bases: TGCGCCAGCAGCCCATCATTGGGACAGGGAACTGAAGCTTTCTTT.